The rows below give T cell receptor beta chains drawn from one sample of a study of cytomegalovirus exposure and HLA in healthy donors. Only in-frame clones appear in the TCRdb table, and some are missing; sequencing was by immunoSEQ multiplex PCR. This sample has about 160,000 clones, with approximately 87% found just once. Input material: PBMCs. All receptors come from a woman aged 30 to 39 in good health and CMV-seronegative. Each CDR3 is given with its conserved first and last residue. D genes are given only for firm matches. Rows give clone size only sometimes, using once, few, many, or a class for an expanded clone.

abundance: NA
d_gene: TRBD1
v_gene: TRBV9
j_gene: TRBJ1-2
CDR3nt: TGTGCCAGCAGCGTAGAATCGGACAGGTCAGGCGGCTACACCTTC
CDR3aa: CASSVESDRSGGYTF

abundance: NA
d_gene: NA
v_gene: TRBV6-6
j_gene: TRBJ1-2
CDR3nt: TGTGCCAGCAGTTACAGTTGGGGGTCCTCGGAATATGGCTACACCTTC
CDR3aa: CASSYSWGSSEYGYTF

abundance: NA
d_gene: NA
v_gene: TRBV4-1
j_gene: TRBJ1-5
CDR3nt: TGCGCCAGCAGCCAGGGGACGGCCCAGAATCAGCCCCAGCATTTT
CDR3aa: CASSQGTAQNQPQHF

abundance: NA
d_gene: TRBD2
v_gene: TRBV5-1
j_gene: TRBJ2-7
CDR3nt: TGCGCCAGCAGCTTGGGGACTAGCGGGAGAGACGAGCAGTACTTC
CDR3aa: CASSLGTSGRDEQYF

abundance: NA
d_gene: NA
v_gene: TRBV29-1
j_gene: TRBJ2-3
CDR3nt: TGCAGCGTTGAAGATTCGACAAGGGGCGGTACAGATACGCAGTATTTT
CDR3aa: CSVEDSTRGGTDTQYF

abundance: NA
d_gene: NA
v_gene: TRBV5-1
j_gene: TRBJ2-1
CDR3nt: TGCGCCAGCAGCTTGTTTGACCCCTCAGGCGATGAGCAGTTCTTC
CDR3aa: CASSLFDPSGDEQFF

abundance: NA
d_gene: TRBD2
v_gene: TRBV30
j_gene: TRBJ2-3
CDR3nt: TGTGCCTGGAGTGCAACTAGCGGGTCTACGCAGTATTTT
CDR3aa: CAWSATSGSTQYF

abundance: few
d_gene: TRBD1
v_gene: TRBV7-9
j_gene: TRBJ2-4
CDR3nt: TGTGCCAGCAGCTCCCCGTCGGGACAGAAAAACATTCAGTACTTC
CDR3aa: CASSSPSGQKNIQYF

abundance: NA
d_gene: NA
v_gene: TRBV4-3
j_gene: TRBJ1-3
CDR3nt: TGCGCCAGCAGCCAAGCAGGGCTCTCTGGAAACACCATATATTTT
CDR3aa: CASSQAGLSGNTIYF

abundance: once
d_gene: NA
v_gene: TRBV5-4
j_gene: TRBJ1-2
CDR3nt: TGTGCCAGCAGAAGAGGCCCGACAGACTATGGCTACACCTTC
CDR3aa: CASRRGPTDYGYTF

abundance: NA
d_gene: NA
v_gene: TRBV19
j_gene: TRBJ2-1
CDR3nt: TGTGCCAGTACGAAGACACCCCTAAGCTCCTACAATGAGCAGTTCTTC
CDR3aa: CASTKTPLSSYNEQFF

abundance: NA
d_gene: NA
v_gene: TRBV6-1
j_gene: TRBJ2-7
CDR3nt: TGTGCCAGCACCTTAGGAGGGGCTTTAATCGAGCAGTACTTC
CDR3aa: CASTLGGALIEQYF

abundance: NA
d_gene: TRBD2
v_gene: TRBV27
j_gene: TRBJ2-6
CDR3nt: TGTGCCAGCAGTTTAAGTAGAGGAGGGACTACTTTACTCCTGACTTTC
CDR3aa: CASSLSRGGTTLLLTF

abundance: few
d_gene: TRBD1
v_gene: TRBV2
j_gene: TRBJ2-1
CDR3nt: TGTGCCAGCCGGGACAGCCCCTACAATGAGCAGTTCTTC
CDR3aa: CASRDSPYNEQFF

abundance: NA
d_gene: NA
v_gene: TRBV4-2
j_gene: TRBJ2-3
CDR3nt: TGTGCCAGCAGCCAAGATCAGGGCGGTAGCACAGATACGCAGTATTTT
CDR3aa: CASSQDQGGSTDTQYF

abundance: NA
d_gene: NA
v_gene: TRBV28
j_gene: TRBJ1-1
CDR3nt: TGTGCCAGCAGTCCCCCTGAGGGGGTTTCGAACACTGAAGCTTTCTTT
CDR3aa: CASSPPEGVSNTEAFF

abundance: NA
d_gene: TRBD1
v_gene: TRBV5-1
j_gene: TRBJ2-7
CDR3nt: TGCGCCAGCAGCTTGGCCTGGGGACAGCCCTACGAGCAGTACTTC
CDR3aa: CASSLAWGQPYEQYF

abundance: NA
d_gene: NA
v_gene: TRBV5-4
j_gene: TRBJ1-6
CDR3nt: TGTGCCAGCAGCGGGGAGTATAATTCACCCCTCCACTTT
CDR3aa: CASSGEYNSPLHF

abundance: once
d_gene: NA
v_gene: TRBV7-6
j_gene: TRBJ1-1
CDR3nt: TGTGCCAGCAGTTTAGACAGGACCACTGAAGCTTTCTTT
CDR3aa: CASSLDRTTEAFF

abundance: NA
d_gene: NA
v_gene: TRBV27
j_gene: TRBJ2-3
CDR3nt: TGTGCCAGCAGTTTAGGGCCAGGGGCCTTTGTCGATACGCAGTATTTT
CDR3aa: CASSLGPGAFVDTQYF